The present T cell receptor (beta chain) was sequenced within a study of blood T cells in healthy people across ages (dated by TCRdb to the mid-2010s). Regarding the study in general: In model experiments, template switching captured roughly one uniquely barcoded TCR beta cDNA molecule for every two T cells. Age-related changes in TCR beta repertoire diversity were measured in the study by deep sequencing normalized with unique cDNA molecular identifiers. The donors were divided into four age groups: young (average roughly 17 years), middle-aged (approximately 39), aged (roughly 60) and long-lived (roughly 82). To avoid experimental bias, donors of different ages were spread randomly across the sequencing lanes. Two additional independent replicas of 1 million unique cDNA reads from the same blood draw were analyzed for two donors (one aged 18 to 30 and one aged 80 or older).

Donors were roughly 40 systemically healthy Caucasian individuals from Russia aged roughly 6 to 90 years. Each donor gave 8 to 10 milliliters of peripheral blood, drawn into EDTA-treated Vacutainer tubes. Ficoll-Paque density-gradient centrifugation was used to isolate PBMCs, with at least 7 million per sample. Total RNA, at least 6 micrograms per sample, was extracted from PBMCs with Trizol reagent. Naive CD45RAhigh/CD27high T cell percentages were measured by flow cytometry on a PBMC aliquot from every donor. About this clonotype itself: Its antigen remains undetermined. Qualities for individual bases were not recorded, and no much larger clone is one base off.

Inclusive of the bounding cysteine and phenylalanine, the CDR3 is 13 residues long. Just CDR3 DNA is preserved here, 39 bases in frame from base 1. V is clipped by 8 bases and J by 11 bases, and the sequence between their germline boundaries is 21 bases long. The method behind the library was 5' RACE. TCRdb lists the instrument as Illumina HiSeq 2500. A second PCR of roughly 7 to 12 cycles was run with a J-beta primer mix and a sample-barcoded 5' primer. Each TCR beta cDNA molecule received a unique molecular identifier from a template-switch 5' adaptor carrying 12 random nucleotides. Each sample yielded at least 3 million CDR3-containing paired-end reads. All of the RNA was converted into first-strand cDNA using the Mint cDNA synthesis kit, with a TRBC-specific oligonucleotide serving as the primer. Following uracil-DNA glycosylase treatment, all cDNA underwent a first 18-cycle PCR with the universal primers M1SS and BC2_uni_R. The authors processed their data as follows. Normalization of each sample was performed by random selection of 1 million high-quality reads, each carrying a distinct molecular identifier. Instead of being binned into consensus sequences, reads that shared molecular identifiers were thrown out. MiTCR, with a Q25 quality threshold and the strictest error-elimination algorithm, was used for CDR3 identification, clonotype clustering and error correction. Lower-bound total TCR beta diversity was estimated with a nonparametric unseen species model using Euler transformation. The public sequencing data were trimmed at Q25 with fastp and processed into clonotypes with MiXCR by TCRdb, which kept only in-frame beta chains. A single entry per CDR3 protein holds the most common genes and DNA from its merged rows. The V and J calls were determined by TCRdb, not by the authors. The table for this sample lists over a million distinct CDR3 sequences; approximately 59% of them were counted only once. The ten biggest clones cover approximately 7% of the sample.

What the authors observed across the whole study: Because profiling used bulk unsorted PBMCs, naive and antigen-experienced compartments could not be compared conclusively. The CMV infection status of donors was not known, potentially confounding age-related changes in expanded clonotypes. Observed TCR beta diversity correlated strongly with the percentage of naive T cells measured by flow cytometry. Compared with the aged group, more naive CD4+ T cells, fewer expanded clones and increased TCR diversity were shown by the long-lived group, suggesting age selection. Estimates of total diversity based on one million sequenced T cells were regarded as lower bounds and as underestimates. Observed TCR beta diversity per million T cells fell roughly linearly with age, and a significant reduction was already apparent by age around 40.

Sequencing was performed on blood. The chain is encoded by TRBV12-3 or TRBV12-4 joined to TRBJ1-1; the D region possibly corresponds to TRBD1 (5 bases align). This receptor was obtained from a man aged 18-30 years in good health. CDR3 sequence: CASSSLEGLGAFF. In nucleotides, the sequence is TGTGCCAGCTCCTCCCTTGAGGGACTAGGGGCTTTCTTT.